This T cell receptor beta chain comes out of a study of circulating CD8 cells and anti-PD-1 response in melanoma. As for the study in general: Six of 13 patients had prior targeted therapy or immunotherapy; seven did not. Study-level findings and limits: Only baseline and M1 samples entered the published repertoire comparisons. PD-1 and DPOS subsets showed similar, higher clonality than DNEG.

This clonotype is large in the sample. Its matching antigen is unknown. Each library started from roughly 15 ng of total RNA using the QIAseq Immune Repertoire TCR panel. One entry per CDR3 protein, called by TCRdb with MiXCR from the reads. The table has roughly 280 distinct CDR3 sequences, 11% seen once. This CDR3 is 16 amino acids long. CDR1 is LNHDA, CDR2 SQIVND, per germline (reference sequence). V was pared by 10 bases and J by 2 bases, with 22 bases between. Live CD3+CD8+TCRalphabeta+ cells were sorted into four subsets by PD-1 and/or TIGIT. Source: CD8+ T cells from PBMCs, taken at baseline or after one month of anti-PD-1 therapy (not recorded which). The source is a human donor with melanoma. V gene TRBV19 combines with J gene TRBJ2-3; possible D gene TRBD1, 5 bases. CDR3 nucleotide sequence: TGTGCCACAACCTTTGGGGCCTTGTCCTTCACAGATACGCAGTATTTT. It codes for CATTFGALSFTDTQYF.